This is a list of T cell receptor beta chains from one sample in a study of T cell changes during pregnancy in multiple sclerosis. Method: immunoSEQ multiplex PCR; TCRdb's copy keeps in-frame clones and lacks some. The table has over 85,000 clones, around 93% seen once; the top ten hold under 2%. The specimen comprised peripheral blood, sampled in the first trimester of pregnancy. These receptors were taken from a female donor in good health, enrolled as a control in a pregnancy study. Both conserved end residues are part of each CDR3. A D gene is named only where the DNA matches it firmly. Expanded clones get a size class; other rows say once, few or many, or leave the size out.

v_gene: TRBV6-5; d_gene: TRBD1; j_gene: TRBJ2-1; abundance: -; CDR3nt: TGTGCCAGCAGTCCAAGCGGACAGGCCCCTTATGAGCAGTTCTTC; CDR3aa: CASSPSGQAPYEQFF
v_gene: TRBV11-2; d_gene: -; j_gene: TRBJ1-2; abundance: -; CDR3nt: TGTGCCAGCAGCTTAGTCTTACTATTTTCGGGTTTGACCTTC; CDR3aa: CASSLVLLFSGLTF
v_gene: TRBV30; d_gene: TRBD1; j_gene: TRBJ1-2; abundance: once; CDR3nt: TGTGCCTGGAAAGCAGGGGGCAGGACTAACTATGGCTACACCTTC; CDR3aa: CAWKAGGRTNYGYTF
v_gene: TRBV6-1; d_gene: -; j_gene: TRBJ1-2; abundance: few; CDR3nt: TGTGCCAGCAGGACATTCGGGGCTAACTATGGCTACACCTTC; CDR3aa: CASRTFGANYGYTF
v_gene: TRBV28; d_gene: -; j_gene: TRBJ1-2; abundance: -; CDR3nt: TGTGCCATTGCCTCTAACAGGGATTACTATGGCTACACCTTC; CDR3aa: CAIASNRDYYGYTF
v_gene: TRBV12-5; d_gene: -; j_gene: TRBJ1-5; abundance: -; CDR3nt: TGTGCTAGCGCTGGGGAGAGGCAGCCCCAGCATTTT; CDR3aa: CASAGERQPQHF
v_gene: TRBV2; d_gene: TRBD1; j_gene: TRBJ2-7; abundance: -; CDR3nt: TGTGCCAGCAGTCCGGGACAGGGGATTTACGAGCAGTACTTC; CDR3aa: CASSPGQGIYEQYF
v_gene: TRBV18; d_gene: -; j_gene: TRBJ2-7; abundance: once; CDR3nt: TGTGCCAGCTCACCCCGCACTGTAAGAGGAGGCGCCGAGCAGTACTTC; CDR3aa: CASSPRTVRGGAEQYF
v_gene: TRBV7-2; d_gene: -; j_gene: TRBJ2-7; abundance: -; CDR3nt: TGTGCCAGCCAAGGGGCGGGGAACGAGCAGTACTTC; CDR3aa: CASQGAGNEQYF
v_gene: TRBV5-8; d_gene: TRBD2; j_gene: TRBJ2-7; abundance: -; CDR3nt: TGTGCCAGCAGAGTCCTAGCGGGGGCCGGTGAGCAGTACTTC; CDR3aa: CASRVLAGAGEQYF
v_gene: TRBV28; d_gene: -; j_gene: TRBJ2-5; abundance: -; CDR3nt: TGTGCCAGCAGTTTGATGAGGACCCAGTACTTC; CDR3aa: CASSLMRTQYF
v_gene: TRBV13; d_gene: -; j_gene: TRBJ2-6; abundance: -; CDR3nt: TGTGCCAGCAGCCCACGGTTCGGACTTACGAACTCTGGGGCCAACGTCCTGACTTTC; CDR3aa: CASSPRFGLTNSGANVLTF
v_gene: TRBV6-1; d_gene: TRBD1; j_gene: TRBJ1-4; abundance: -; CDR3nt: TGTGCCAGCAGTGGAACTAGACAGGGTGATGAAAAACTGTTTTTT; CDR3aa: CASSGTRQGDEKLFF
v_gene: TRBV5-3; d_gene: TRBD1; j_gene: TRBJ1-5; abundance: -; CDR3nt: TGTGCCAGAAGCTTGGGGCGGACAGGGAGTCAGCCCCAGCATTTT; CDR3aa: CARSLGRTGSQPQHF
v_gene: TRBV28; d_gene: -; j_gene: TRBJ1-6; abundance: once; CDR3nt: TGTGCCAGCAGGAGGGACATGGGGTACAATTCACCCCTCCACTTT; CDR3aa: CASRRDMGYNSPLHF
v_gene: TRBV28; d_gene: -; j_gene: TRBJ1-1; abundance: -; CDR3nt: TGTGCCAGCAGTTTAGTTCCTCAGGGGATGAACACTGAAGCTTTCTTT; CDR3aa: CASSLVPQGMNTEAFF
v_gene: TRBV5-1; d_gene: -; j_gene: TRBJ2-2; abundance: -; CDR3nt: TGCGCCAGCAGCTGGCAGGGTGGCCCGAACACCGGGGAGCTGTTTTTT; CDR3aa: CASSWQGGPNTGELFF
v_gene: TRBV5-6; d_gene: -; j_gene: TRBJ1-3; abundance: -; CDR3nt: TGTGCCAGCAGCTTCGGCTCTGGAAACACCATATATTTT; CDR3aa: CASSFGSGNTIYF
v_gene: TRBV6-5; d_gene: TRBD1; j_gene: TRBJ2-7; abundance: -; CDR3nt: TGTGCCAGCAGGGGACAGGGATTTTACGAGCAGTACTTC; CDR3aa: CASRGQGFYEQYF
v_gene: TRBV7-2; d_gene: -; j_gene: TRBJ2-1; abundance: -; CDR3nt: TGTGCCAGCGCTTTTATAAGGGGCAGGGTAGGCAATGAGCAGTTCTTC; CDR3aa: CASAFIRGRVGNEQFF
v_gene: TRBV7-2; d_gene: -; j_gene: TRBJ2-3; abundance: -; CDR3nt: TGTGCCAGCAGCTTATACCAGACAGATACGCAGTATTTT; CDR3aa: CASSLYQTDTQYF
v_gene: TRBV27; d_gene: TRBD2; j_gene: TRBJ2-5; abundance: -; CDR3nt: TGTGCCGGGCAAGGGAGGGGCCAAGAGACCCAGTACTTC; CDR3aa: CAGQGRGQETQYF
v_gene: TRBV5-1; d_gene: -; j_gene: TRBJ1-6; abundance: -; CDR3nt: TGCGCCAGCAGCTTGGAACAGTCCAATTCACCCCTCCACTTT; CDR3aa: CASSLEQSNSPLHF
v_gene: TRBV6-6; d_gene: -; j_gene: TRBJ2-5; abundance: -; CDR3nt: TGTGCCAGCAGTACCCAAGGGGGAGCGGGGCTGGAGACCCAGTACTTC; CDR3aa: CASSTQGGAGLETQYF
v_gene: TRBV6-5; d_gene: -; j_gene: TRBJ1-5; abundance: -; CDR3nt: TGTGCCAGCAGTTATGGGCCCGATCAGCCCCAGCATTTT; CDR3aa: CASSYGPDQPQHF
v_gene: TRBV7-9; d_gene: TRBD1; j_gene: TRBJ1-1; abundance: -; CDR3nt: TGTGCCAGCAGTCCCACGTTGGGGACAGGGAGAGGCGGGAACACTGAAGCTTTCTTT; CDR3aa: CASSPTLGTGRGGNTEAFF
v_gene: TRBV7-8; d_gene: TRBD1; j_gene: TRBJ2-7; abundance: once; CDR3nt: TGTGCCAGCAGCACGACAGGGGCCCCTTCCTACGAGCAGTACTTC; CDR3aa: CASSTTGAPSYEQYF
v_gene: TRBV5-6; d_gene: -; j_gene: TRBJ2-2; abundance: -; CDR3nt: TGTGCCAGCAGCTTGGACGCAGGGTGGGGCACCGGGGAGCTGTTTTTT; CDR3aa: CASSLDAGWGTGELFF
v_gene: TRBV19; d_gene: -; j_gene: TRBJ2-6; abundance: -; CDR3nt: TGTGCCAGTAGTAACGGAGCCTCTGGGGCCAACGTCCTGACTTTC; CDR3aa: CASSNGASGANVLTF
v_gene: TRBV5-4; d_gene: TRBD1; j_gene: TRBJ2-7; abundance: few; CDR3nt: TGTGCCAGCAGTCACGGGACAGTCCACGAGCAGTACTTC; CDR3aa: CASSHGTVHEQYF
v_gene: TRBV9; d_gene: -; j_gene: TRBJ2-2; abundance: -; CDR3nt: TGTGCCAGCAGCGTAGCCCAGTTCACCGGGGAGCTGTTTTTT; CDR3aa: CASSVAQFTGELFF
v_gene: TRBV5-5; d_gene: -; j_gene: TRBJ2-3; abundance: -; CDR3nt: TGTGCCAGCATCCCCTCCCTCTCCGAGACGCAGTATTTT; CDR3aa: CASIPSLSETQYF
v_gene: TRBV2; d_gene: -; j_gene: TRBJ1-2; abundance: -; CDR3nt: TGTGCCAGCAGTGTAGGGAGGCTGGGCTACACCTTC; CDR3aa: CASSVGRLGYTF
v_gene: TRBV19; d_gene: -; j_gene: TRBJ1-1; abundance: -; CDR3nt: TGTGCCAGTAGTCCCCTTGAGCAGGACACTGAAGCTTTCTTT; CDR3aa: CASSPLEQDTEAFF
v_gene: TRBV4-3; d_gene: TRBD1; j_gene: TRBJ1-2; abundance: -; CDR3nt: TGCGCCAGCAGCCAGGGAACAGGGGTTCTAGCTAACTATGGCTACACCTTC; CDR3aa: CASSQGTGVLANYGYTF
v_gene: TRBV11-2; d_gene: TRBD1; j_gene: TRBJ2-2; abundance: -; CDR3nt: TGTGCCTCAATAAGGGACAGGCAGACCGGGGAGCTGTTTTTT; CDR3aa: CASIRDRQTGELFF
v_gene: TRBV27; d_gene: -; j_gene: TRBJ1-1; abundance: -; CDR3nt: TGTGCCAGCAGTTCCGACACTGAAGCTTTCTTT; CDR3aa: CASSSDTEAFF
v_gene: TRBV4-2; d_gene: TRBD2; j_gene: TRBJ2-6; abundance: -; CDR3nt: TGTGCCAGCAGCGGGGGGGTAGGCTCTGGGGCCAACGTCCTGACTTTC; CDR3aa: CASSGGVGSGANVLTF
v_gene: TRBV5-6; d_gene: -; j_gene: TRBJ1-2; abundance: -; CDR3nt: TGTGCCAGCAGCCTGGACAGCAGCTATGGCTACACCTTC; CDR3aa: CASSLDSSYGYTF
v_gene: TRBV27; d_gene: -; j_gene: TRBJ2-2; abundance: -; CDR3nt: TGTGCCAGCAGTTTTTGGCTAGGGGCAGGGGGGTCCGGGGAGCTGTTTTTT; CDR3aa: CASSFWLGAGGSGELFF
v_gene: TRBV7-2; d_gene: TRBD2; j_gene: TRBJ2-7; abundance: -; CDR3nt: TGTGCCAGCAGCGGCCTAGCGGGAGGGTCTCACGAGCAGTACTTC; CDR3aa: CASSGLAGGSHEQYF
v_gene: TRBV18; d_gene: -; j_gene: TRBJ1-1; abundance: -; CDR3nt: TGTGCCAGCTCCCCCTTCGGGGGGAACACTGAAGCTTTCTTT; CDR3aa: CASSPFGGNTEAFF
v_gene: TRBV6-1; d_gene: -; j_gene: TRBJ1-3; abundance: -; CDR3nt: TGTGCCAGCACAGGCGGGATCTCTGGAAACACCATATATTTT; CDR3aa: CASTGGISGNTIYF
v_gene: TRBV7-3; d_gene: TRBD2; j_gene: TRBJ2-3; abundance: -; CDR3nt: TGTGCCAGCACCATGAGCGGGGGCATCACAGATACGCAGTATTTT; CDR3aa: CASTMSGGITDTQYF
v_gene: TRBV7-6; d_gene: -; j_gene: TRBJ1-6; abundance: -; CDR3nt: TGTGCCAGCAGCCCCACGGGAGGTTCACCCCTCCACTTT; CDR3aa: CASSPTGGSPLHF
v_gene: TRBV15; d_gene: -; j_gene: TRBJ1-6; abundance: -; CDR3nt: TGTGCCACCAGCAGAGTCAGGAATAATTCACCCCTCCACTTT; CDR3aa: CATSRVRNNSPLHF
v_gene: TRBV30; d_gene: -; j_gene: TRBJ1-4; abundance: -; CDR3nt: TGTGCTTCGAACAGGGAAGATGAAAAACTGTTTTTT; CDR3aa: CASNREDEKLFF
v_gene: TRBV7-2; d_gene: TRBD1; j_gene: TRBJ2-1; abundance: -; CDR3nt: TGTGCCAGCAGCTTAGAGGTCGGCCCAGGGGGCGGTGAGCAGTTCTTC; CDR3aa: CASSLEVGPGGGEQFF
v_gene: TRBV6-7; d_gene: -; j_gene: TRBJ1-1; abundance: -; CDR3nt: TGTGCCAGCAGTTCAGAGGGCATGAACACTGAAGCTTTCTTT; CDR3aa: CASSSEGMNTEAFF
v_gene: TRBV29-1; d_gene: -; j_gene: TRBJ1-2; abundance: few; CDR3nt: TGCAGCGTTGCGGTGCCCCGGGGGGAAGGATGGGGCTACACCTTC; CDR3aa: CSVAVPRGEGWGYTF
v_gene: TRBV30; d_gene: -; j_gene: TRBJ1-5; abundance: few; CDR3nt: TGTGCCTGGAGTGTACAACATAGCAATCAGCCCCAGCATTTT; CDR3aa: CAWSVQHSNQPQHF
v_gene: TRBV11-2; d_gene: -; j_gene: TRBJ2-2; abundance: -; CDR3nt: TGTGCCAGCAGCCCCGATGGGGGCCTCCGCGACACCGGGGAGCTGTTTTTT; CDR3aa: CASSPDGGLRDTGELFF
v_gene: TRBV4-3; d_gene: TRBD2; j_gene: TRBJ2-4; abundance: -; CDR3nt: TGCGCCAGCAGCCAAGATGTGTCAGCGGGATTAAACATTCAGTACTTC; CDR3aa: CASSQDVSAGLNIQYF
v_gene: TRBV7-9; d_gene: -; j_gene: TRBJ1-2; abundance: -; CDR3nt: TGTGCCAGCAGCCCGAGCAGGGGCGACTTCTATGGCTACACCTTC; CDR3aa: CASSPSRGDFYGYTF